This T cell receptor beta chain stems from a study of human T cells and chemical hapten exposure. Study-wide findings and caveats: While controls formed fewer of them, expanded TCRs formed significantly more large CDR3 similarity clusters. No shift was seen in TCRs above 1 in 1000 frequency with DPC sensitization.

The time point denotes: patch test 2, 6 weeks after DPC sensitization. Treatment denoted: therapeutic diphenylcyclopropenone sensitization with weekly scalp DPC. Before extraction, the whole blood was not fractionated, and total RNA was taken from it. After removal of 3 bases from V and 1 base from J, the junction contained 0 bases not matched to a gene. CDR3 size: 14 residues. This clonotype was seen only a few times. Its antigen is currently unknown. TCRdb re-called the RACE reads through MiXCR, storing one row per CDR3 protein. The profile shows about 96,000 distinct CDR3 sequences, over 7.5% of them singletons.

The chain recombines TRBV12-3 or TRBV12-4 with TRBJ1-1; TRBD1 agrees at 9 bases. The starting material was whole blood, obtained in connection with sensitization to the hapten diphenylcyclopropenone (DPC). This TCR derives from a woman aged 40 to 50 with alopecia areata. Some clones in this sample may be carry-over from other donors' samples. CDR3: CASSLDRGNTEAFF. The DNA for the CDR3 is TGTGCCAGCAGTTTGGACAGGGGGAACACTGAAGCTTTCTTT.